This T cell receptor (beta chain) was identified in a study of T cells in Graves' hyperthyroidism and ophthalmopathy. About the study: Sampling of peripheral blood happened at initial diagnosis, prior to any treatment.

This clonotype was seen repeatedly, ten times or more. The CDR3 loop spans 16 amino acids. Looked up from germline, CDR1 is SGHAT and CDR2 is FQNNGV. J was trimmed by 7 bases and V by 3 bases; bases with no gene match: 7. From RNA transcripts, TCR beta CDR3 regions were amplified. A set of HTBI primers served as the primers for a first-round RT-PCR of the TCR CDR3. MiXCR was run by TCRdb on the multiplex PCR reads, yielding one entry per CDR3 protein. The sample includes 250,000 to 400,000 distinct CDR3 sequences, around 15% seen only once; the top ten take 30% to 40%. Patients with ophthalmopathy all had a Clinical Activity Score of at least 3, a NOSPECS grade of at least 4 and duration under 3 months.

The V gene is TRBV11-2, the J gene TRBJ2-1, with 12 bases that match TRBD2. The sequencing input was blood. The TCR comes from a woman aged 40 to 49 with Graves' ophthalmopathy. CDR3 amino acids: CASSFSTSGSRNEQFF. In DNA form, the CDR3 reads TGTGCCAGCAGCTTCTCGACTAGCGGGAGTAGGAATGAGCAGTTCTTC. The full variable domain, completed using reference TRBV11-2 and TRBJ2-1, is EAGVAQSPRYKIIEKRQSVAFWCNPISGHATLYWYQQILGQGPKLLIQFQNNGVVDDSQLPKDRFSAERLKGVDSTLKIQPAKLEDSAVYLCASSFSTSGSRNEQFFGPGTRLTVL.